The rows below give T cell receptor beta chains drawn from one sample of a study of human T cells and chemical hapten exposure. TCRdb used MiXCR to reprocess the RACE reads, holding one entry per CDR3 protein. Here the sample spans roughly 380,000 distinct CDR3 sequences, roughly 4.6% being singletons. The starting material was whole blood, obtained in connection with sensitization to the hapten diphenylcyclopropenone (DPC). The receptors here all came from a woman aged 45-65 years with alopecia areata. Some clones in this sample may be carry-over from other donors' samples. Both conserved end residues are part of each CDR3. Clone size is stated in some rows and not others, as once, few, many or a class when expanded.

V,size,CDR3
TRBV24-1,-,CATSSRVSHEQYF
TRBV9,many,CASSAMMTAFAYEQYF
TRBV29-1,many,CSVKGDRATDTQYF
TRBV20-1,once,CSARASDRGAREKLFF
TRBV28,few,CASSPPRQGVVSNQPQHF
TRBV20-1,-,CSARASGTDTQYF
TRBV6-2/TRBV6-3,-,CASILAGGLSYEQHF
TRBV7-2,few,CASSVPNTGELFF
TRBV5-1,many,CASSLTPGTGEAFF
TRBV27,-,CASRVGAANQPQHF
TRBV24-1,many,CATSEGHAGAKNIQYF
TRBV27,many,CASSPTGDAGSPLHF
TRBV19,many,CASSIGETGTGIYEQYF
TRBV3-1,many,CASSRTSGGPTDTQYF
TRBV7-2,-,CASSLKGRDTQYF
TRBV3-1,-,CASSQGPGQGNSPLHF
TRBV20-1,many,CSAISSGNTIYF
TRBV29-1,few,CSVSRGRSYGYTF
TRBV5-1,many,CASTVAGTYNEQFF
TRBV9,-,CASSVAVGWGTEAFF
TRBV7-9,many,CASSSPGFAKNIQYF
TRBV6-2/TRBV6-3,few,CASSQQRSYEQYF
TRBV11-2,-,CASSRQAGGDYNEQFF